This is a list of T cell receptor beta chains from one sample in a study of post-analysis software for immune sequencing data. TCRdb redid the calling of the PCR reads with MiXCR, one entry per CDR3 protein. The sample includes hundreds of thousands of distinct CDR3 sequences, 25% to 30% of them seen just once. The sample consisted of blood. The receptors derive from a girl aged 10-17 years with multiple sclerosis. Each CDR3 is given with its conserved first and last residue. A D gene is named only where the DNA matches it firmly. Not all rows give a size; the values are once, few, many and, for expanded clones, a class.

abundance	v_gene	d_gene	j_gene	CDR3nt	CDR3aa
-	TRBV29-1	-	TRBJ1-1	TGCAGCGTTGAGCCCCAGGGACGGGGCACTGAAGTTTTCTTT	CSVEPQGRGTEVFF
-	TRBV6-6	TRBD1	TRBJ1-1	TGTGCCAGCAGTACTTTGGACAGGGGGGACACTGAAGCTTTCTTT	CASSTLDRGDTEAFF
-	TRBV5-1	-	TRBJ2-3	TGCGCCAGCAGACCAGCTAGCACAGATACGCAGTATTTT	CASRPASTDTQYF
-	TRBV7-6	-	TRBJ2-7	TGTGCCAGCAGCTTAGGGGCAGGGAAGGTGTACGAGCAGTACTTC	CASSLGAGKVYEQYF
few	TRBV20-1	TRBD1	TRBJ2-5	TGCAGTGCCCTTGGGGACAGCAGAAAAGAGACCCAGTACTTC	CSALGDSRKETQYF
few	TRBV3-1	TRBD2	TRBJ2-7	TGTGCCAGCAGCCCGAGAGCGGGAGGCTACGAGCAGTACTTC	CASSPRAGGYEQYF
-	TRBV6-6	TRBD2	TRBJ2-1	TGTGCCAGCAGTTACTCGAATCGACGGGGGAGGGACAATGAGCAGTTCTTC	CASSYSNRRGRDNEQFF
few	TRBV2	-	TRBJ2-3	TGTGCCAGCAGGAGGGCCCTCACAGATACGCAGTATTTT	CASRRALTDTQYF
few	TRBV20-1	-	TRBJ1-5	TGCAGTGCTAGAGCGACAGTCGGGGACAATCAGCCCCAGCATTTT	CSARATVGDNQPQHF
-	TRBV20-1	-	TRBJ1-1	TGCAGCTACAGCGCTATGAACACTGAAGCTTTCTTT	CSYSAMNTEAFF
few	TRBV5-1	-	TRBJ2-7	TGCGCCAGCAGCTTGGAAGGTCTGAGCTCCTACGAGCAGTACTTC	CASSLEGLSSYEQYF
many	TRBV29-1	TRBD1	TRBJ2-3	TGCAGCGTGGAAGGGACAGCTAGCACAGATACGCAGTATTTT	CSVEGTASTDTQYF
-	TRBV7-9	-	TRBJ2-2	TGTGCCAGCAGCTTAACGCGGGTCAACACCGGGGAGCTGTTTTTT	CASSLTRVNTGELFF
-	TRBV6-5	TRBD1	TRBJ2-7	TGTGCCAGCAGTTACCCAGGGGGCTACAATGAGCAGTACTTC	CASSYPGGYNEQYF
-	TRBV6-5	-	TRBJ1-1	TGTGCGGTCGGGCAGGGTAAAATTGAAGCTTTCTTT	CAVGQGKIEAFF
many	TRBV12-3/TRBV12-4	-	TRBJ2-1	TGTGCCAGCAGTTACAGGGTTAAAGGTGAGCAGTTCTTC	CASSYRVKGEQFF
few	TRBV5-1	TRBD1	TRBJ1-6	TGCGCCAGCAGCTGGACAGGGGGCTATAATTCACCCCTCCACTTT	CASSWTGGYNSPLHF
-	TRBV6-1	-	TRBJ2-1	TGTGCCAGCAGTCAGGTCATCCGGCTGGGTGAGCAGTTCTTC	CASSQVIRLGEQFF
few	TRBV5-4	-	TRBJ1-1	TGTGCCAGCAGCTTGGAACCGCTTACCGACGAAGCTTTCTTT	CASSLEPLTDEAFF
-	TRBV5-5	TRBD1	TRBJ2-7	TGTGCCAGCAGCCCGACTCCCGGGACAGCTATAGACTACGAGCAGTACTTC	CASSPTPGTAIDYEQYF
-	TRBV18	-	TRBJ1-2	TGTGCCAGCTCACCACAAGGGGCCTCCGGCTACACCTTC	CASSPQGASGYTF
-	TRBV7-9	TRBD1	TRBJ1-4	TGTGCCAGCAGCTCTGAAGGGACAGCTAATGAAAAACTGTTTTTT	CASSSEGTANEKLFF
few	TRBV12-3/TRBV12-4	-	TRBJ2-3	TGTGCCAGCAGTCGTGGTAACAGGTTCACAGATACGCAGTATTTT	CASSRGNRFTDTQYF
-	TRBV9	-	TRBJ2-1	TGTGCCAGCACCAAAGGGGGCGGGGACTACAATGAGCAGTTCTTC	CASTKGGGDYNEQFF
-	TRBV25-1	TRBD2	TRBJ2-1	TGTGCCAGCAGTGAGGGACTAGCGGGAGAGCCGTCCTACAATGAGCAGTTCTTC	CASSEGLAGEPSYNEQFF
-	TRBV27	TRBD1	TRBJ2-7	TGTGCCAGCAGTTCTACCGGGACAGGGTCGTGCGAGCAGTACTTC	CASSSTGTGSCEQYF